The 26 T cell receptor beta chains in this list originate from one sample, sequenced in a study of blood T cell repertoires in COVID-19. Some clones are missing from TCRdb's copy, which holds only in-frame ones; the method was immunoSEQ multiplex PCR. The sample records about 130,000 clones, around nine tenths being singletons. The specimen sequenced was peripheral blood. These receptors originate from a man in his sixties with COVID-19, enrolled during active disease.

This chain links TRBV5-1 with TRBJ1-1; D is unclear. Between the trimmed V and J ends, which lost 0 bases and 4 bases, there was a span of 10 bases. The V gene's germline CDR1 is SGHRS and CDR2 YFSETQ. The CDR3 is made up of 14 amino acids. Here the CDR3 reads CASSLDKGATEAFF. The CDR3 DNA follows: TGCGCCAGCAGCTTGGATAAGGGAGCCACTGAAGCTTTCTTT.

The chain is built from TRBV30 and TRBJ1-5; 8 bases line up with TRBD1. Germline V gene data show CDR1 as GTSNPN and CDR2 as SVGIG (reference sequence). The length of the CDR3 is 15 residues. Losses at the gene ends were 0 bases for V and 4 bases for J; bases not matched to a gene: 5. The CDR3 loop reads CAWSVTTGDNQPQHF. The DNA for the CDR3 is TGTGCCTGGAGTGTGACGACAGGGGATAATCAGCCCCAGCATTTT.

The chain joins TRBV11-3 to TRBJ2-3, with unresolved D. CDR1 and CDR2 from the germline V gene are SGHNT and YENEEA. The CDR3 loop spans 14 amino acids. Trimming pared 3 bases from V and 4 bases from J, leaving 11 bases between. The CDR3 nucleotides are TGTGCCAGCAGCTTGGCATTTATCTCAGATACGCAGTATTTT. Translated: CASSLAFISDTQYF.

This clone was detected only once. The chain couples TRBV10-3 to TRBJ1-1; D perhaps matches TRBD1 (5 bases). CDR3 size: 15 residues. Trimming removed 3 bases from V and 3 bases from J, with 14 bases in between. CDR1 and CDR2 (germline): ENHRY, SYGVKD. The chain's CDR3 is CAISEGQGGHTEAFF. The DNA for the CDR3 is TGTGCCATCAGTGAAGGTCAGGGAGGTCACACTGAAGCTTTCTTT.

The chain has TRBV5-1 and TRBJ1-1, with a possible D match to TRBD1 (6 bases). The CDR3 has 14 amino acids. Between the trimmed V and J ends, which lost 6 bases and 0 bases, there was a span of 12 bases. The V gene's germline CDR1 is SGHRS and CDR2 YFSETQ. DNA of the CDR3: TGCGCCAGCAAGAAGACAGGTATGAACACTGAAGCTTTCTTT. This gives the protein CASKKTGMNTEAFF. Based on the CDR3 plus reference TRBV5-1 and TRBJ1-1, the full variable domain is KAGVTQTPRYLIKTRGQQVTLSCSPISGHRSVSWYQQTPGQGLQFLFEYFSETQRNKGNFPGRFSGRQFSNSRSEMNVSTLELGDSALYLCASKKTGMNTEAFFGQGTRLTVV.

The CDR3 coding sequence is TGTGCCAGCAGCTCCCCCCACAGGGGAAGATTTGGCTACACCTTC. This gives the protein CASSSPHRGRFGYTF. This sequence joins TRBV7-2 and TRBJ1-2; 7 positions match TRBD1. The J segment lost 7 bases and the V segment lost 4 bases, leaving 12 bases of the junction unmatched. Germline values: CDR1 SGHTA, CDR2 FQGNSA. This CDR3 has 15 residues.

The V call is TRBV9, the J call TRBJ1-3; a possible D gene is TRBD1 (5 bases). This CDR3 contains 13 residues. V lost 4 bases and J lost 5, with 10 bases in between. CDR1 is SGDLS and CDR2 is YYNGEE in the germline V gene. Written as DNA, the CDR3 is TGTGCCAGCAGCCTAGGGACTAGAAACACCATATATTTT. It is translated as CASSLGTRNTIYF.

This chain connects TRBV28 to TRBJ2-1; 12 nucleotides agree with TRBD2. The germline gives CDR1 MDHEN, CDR2 SYDVKM. Losses at the gene ends were 5 bases for V and 5 bases for J; bases not matched to a gene: 4. This CDR3 is built from 15 residues. The CDR3 reads CASSTRLAGDNEQFF. The CDR3 DNA is TGTGCCAGCAGTACTAGACTAGCGGGAGACAATGAGCAGTTCTTC.

The DNA for the CDR3 is TGTGCCAGTAGTATAGATCGACGGACGGGGCAGCCCCAGCATTTT. It translates to CASSIDRRTGQPQHF. The gene calls are TRBV19 and TRBJ1-5; D is undetermined. The CDR3 totals 15 residues. Per germline, CDR1 LNHDA and CDR2 SQIVND (reference sequence). Trimming took 0 bases from V and 7 from J, leaving 13 bases between them.

The chain is built from TRBV2 and TRBJ2-7, with 9 bases matching TRBD1. The V gene's germline CDR1 is SNHLY and CDR2 FYNNEI. This CDR3 has 14 residues. The V and J ends lost 8 bases and 5 bases, in that order; junction bases with no gene match: 10. The CDR3 DNA sequence: TGTGCCAGCCGCACCGGGACAGGGAGCGACGAGCAGTACTTC. This translates into CASRTGTGSDEQYF.

This chain connects TRBV7-2 to TRBJ2-7, with TRBD2 matching 9 bases. Looked up from germline, CDR1 is SGHTA and CDR2 is FQGNSA. Losses at the gene ends were 5 bases for V and 3 bases for J; bases not matched to a gene: 8. This CDR3 spans 15 amino acids. For the CDR3, the DNA is TGTGCCAGCAGCCGTCCGGCGGGGGGGATCTACGAGCAGTACTTC. This translates into CASSRPAGGIYEQYF.

DNA of the CDR3: TGCGCCAGCAGCAGCGGGGGGGGGTATCAGCCCCAGCATTTT. It codes for CASSSGGGYQPQHF. This chain uses TRBV4-1 with TRBJ1-5; possible D gene TRBD1, 5 bases. Germline CDR1 reads MGHRA; CDR2 reads YSYEKL. The CDR3 consists of 14 residues. V lost 5 bases and J 5 bases, leaving 13 bases between the germline ends.

This clone was observed a few times. The chain is built from TRBV19 and TRBJ1-1; D perhaps matches TRBD1 (6 bases). In germline, CDR1 is LNHDA, CDR2 SQIVND (reference sequence). The CDR3 spans 14 residues. Deletions cut 7 bases from V and 4 bases from J, with 16 bases between. CDR3 bases: TGTGCCAGTACCCAGGGGTACGAGGGCACTGAAGCTTTCTTT. Protein: CASTQGYEGTEAFF.

The CDR3: CSVALGTGEGYTF. CDR3 nucleotide sequence: TGCAGCGTTGCGTTGGGGACAGGCGAGGGCTACACCTTC. The J gene is TRBJ1-2, the V gene TRBV29-1; 8 bases map to TRBD1. Germline V gene data show CDR1 as SQVTM and CDR2 as ANQGSEA. The CDR3 runs to 13 residues. With V trimmed by 4 bases and J by 8 bases, 9 bases remained unmatched. Looking up the rest from reference TRBV29-1 and TRBJ1-2 gives the full variable domain: SAVISQKPSRDICQRGTSLTIQCQVDSQVTMMFWYRQQPGQSLTLIATANQGSEATYESGFVIDKFPISRPNLTFSTLTVSNMSPEDSSIYLCSVALGTGEGYTFGSGTRLTVV.

This clone was seen more than once but under ten times. This chain uses TRBV5-4 with TRBJ1-1; 9 bases line up with TRBD1. The CDR3 is 14 residues long. Germline loops: CDR1 SGHNT, CDR2 YYREEE (reference sequence). V lost 4 bases, J lost 1 base, and 2 bases stayed unmatched. The CDR3 bases are TGTGCCAGCAGCGGGGACAGGGCGAACACTGAAGCTTTCTTT. This translates into CASSGDRANTEAFF. Based on the CDR3 plus reference TRBV5-4 and TRBJ1-1, the full variable domain is ETGVTQSPTHLIKTRGQQVTLRCSSQSGHNTVSWYQQALGQGPQFIFQYYREEENGRGNFPPRFSGLQFPNYSSELNVNALELDDSALYLCASSGDRANTEAFFGQGTRLTVV.

This chain connects TRBV24-1 to TRBJ1-1; D is possibly TRBD1 (6 bases). The germline V and J ends were trimmed by 5 bases and 6 bases, with 24 bases remaining between them. CDR1 and CDR2 (germline): KGHDR, SFDVKD. The CDR3 covers 17 residues. CDR3 in DNA: TGTGCCACCAGTGCCGTCCTCCCCGGGGGGGGCGCGTCTGAAGCTTTCTTT. As protein: CATSAVLPGGGASEAFF.

This CDR3 reads CASSEQGNSYEQYF. In nucleotides, the CDR3 is TGTGCCAGCAGTGAACAGGGTAACTCCTACGAGCAGTACTTC. V and J are TRBV6-1 and TRBJ2-7; tentative D call: TRBD1 (5 bases). V dropped 2 bases and J dropped 0 bases, with 8 bases sitting between them. CDR1 is MNHNS, CDR2 SASEGT, per germline. The CDR3 has 14 amino acids.

The CDR3, as DNA: TGTGCCACCAGTGATTCGGGGTTGGACTATGGCTACACCTTC. Protein product: CATSDSGLDYGYTF. J is TRBJ1-2 and V is TRBV24-1; D gene unclear. The CDR3 runs to 14 residues. Germline values: CDR1 KGHDR, CDR2 SFDVKD. The V end was cut by 2 bases, the J end by 3 bases, with 9 bases between.

The CDR3 sequence is CASSYQSRGNTGELFF. Written as DNA, the CDR3 is TGTGCCAGCAGTTACCAAAGTAGGGGAAACACCGGGGAGCTGTTTTTT. The gene calls are TRBV6-5 and TRBJ2-2; maybe TRBD1 (5 bases). The V gene's germline CDR1 is MNHEY and CDR2 SVGAGI. This CDR3 has 16 amino acids. V dropped 2 bases and J dropped 2 bases, with 12 bases sitting between them.

The rearrangement links TRBV27 to TRBJ1-1; TRBD1 is a possible D gene (6 bases). Germline CDR1 is MNHEY and CDR2 is SMNVEV (reference sequence). The CDR3 totals 14 residues. Trimming shortened V by 6 bases and J by 6 bases, and 17 bases separated the two germline ends. The CDR3 spells CASRPTGSGAEAFF. The CDR3 nucleotides are TGTGCCAGCAGACCGACAGGCTCCGGGGCTGAAGCTTTCTTT.

This clone occurred once. This chain uses TRBV4-3 with TRBJ1-2, with 8 bases that match TRBD1. Germline loops: CDR1 LGHNA, CDR2 YSLEER. With 0 bases clipped from V and 6 bases from J, the junction kept 9 bases outside the gene matches. CDR3 length: 16 amino acids. The CDR3 here is CASSQDSRGRGDGYTF. CDR3 in DNA: TGCGCCAGCAGCCAAGATAGCAGGGGGCGAGGGGATGGCTACACCTTC.

This rearrangement joins TRBV6-5 to TRBJ2-7; 10 bases align to TRBD1. Looked up from germline, CDR1 is MNHEY and CDR2 is SVGAGI. The V segment lost 5 bases and the J segment 5 bases; nucleotides outside the gene matches: 9. CDR3 length: 15 amino acids. The CDR3 DNA follows: TGTGCCAGCAGTCGGTCGGGACAGGGGATAAACGAGCAGTACTTC. It is translated as CASSRSGQGINEQYF.

J is TRBJ1-1 and V is TRBV4-1, with D tentatively TRBD1 (5 bases). The V end was cut by 1 base, the J end by 0 bases, with 15 bases between. CDR1 MGHRA and CDR2 YSYEKL come from the germline V gene. The CDR3 contains 17 residues. The CDR3: CASSQVEGLGMNTEAFF. The CDR3 bases are TGCGCCAGCAGCCAAGTTGAGGGACTGGGGATGAACACTGAAGCTTTCTTT.

The chain recombines TRBV28 with TRBJ1-1; D remains ambiguous. CDR1 and CDR2 from the germline V gene are MDHEN and SYDVKM. The CDR3 is 15 residues long. Trimming pared 5 bases from V and 5 bases from J, leaving 18 bases between. The CDR3 loop reads CASSPHRDTSTEAFF. CDR3 DNA sequence: TGTGCCAGCAGTCCGCACCGGGATACCTCTACTGAAGCTTTCTTT.

The V and J genes are TRBV7-3 and TRBJ2-2; 7 nucleotides line up with TRBD2. CDR3 length: 16 residues. Unmatched junction bases numbered 4, after V lost 2 bases and J lost 1 base. In germline, CDR1 is SGHTA, CDR2 FQGTGA. DNA for the CDR3: TGTGCCAGCAGCTTAGCGGCGGGAGTGAACACCGGGGAGCTGTTTTTT. Translating gives CASSLAAGVNTGELFF.

The chain carries TRBV30 and TRBJ1-1; maybe TRBD1 (5 bases). V gave up 1 base and J gave up 0 bases, with 9 bases separating them. Germline CDR1 and CDR2: GTSNPN and SVGIG (reference sequence). The CDR3 runs to 14 residues. CDR3 nucleotides: TGTGCCTGGAGTGCCGGACAACTGAACACTGAAGCTTTCTTT. It specifies CAWSAGQLNTEAFF.